These T cell receptor beta chains were read from a single sample in a study of CD8+ T cells in alopecia areata. Some clones are missing from TCRdb's copy, which holds only in-frame ones; the method was immunoSEQ multiplex PCR. The sample holds 200,000 or so clones, about 62% seen once. Sequenced material: CD4+ T cells sorted from blood, taken at week 24, from a patient treated with tofacitinib. The source is a human donor with alopecia areata. The CDR3 runs from the conserved cysteine through the conserved F or W. The D gene is left open where the match is weak. The size of a clone is reported for some rows only, either as once, few or many, or as a class for expanded clones.

d_gene	v_gene	abundance	j_gene	CDR3aa	CDR3nt
TRBD1	TRBV7-2	NA	TRBJ1-2	CASSRQGGDGYTF	TGTGCCAGCAGTCGACAGGGAGGCGATGGCTACACCTTC
TRBD2	TRBV29-1	few	TRBJ2-1	CSFAGGGYNEQFF	TGCAGCTTTGCGGGGGGAGGTTACAATGAGCAGTTCTTC
NA	TRBV29-1	NA	TRBJ1-2	CSVVRGIYGYTF	TGCAGCGTTGTACGTGGTATCTATGGCTACACCTTC
TRBD1	TRBV18	NA	TRBJ1-2	CASSRRDRGIRGYTF	TGTGCCAGCTCACGACGGGACAGGGGAATTCGTGGCTACACCTTC
TRBD1	TRBV29-1	NA	TRBJ1-2	CSVRKGQGRGYGYTF	TGCAGCGTTCGGAAAGGACAGGGAAGGGGCTATGGCTACACCTTC
TRBD2	TRBV11-2	NA	TRBJ2-5	CASSTGTSQETQYF	TGTGCCAGCAGCACCGGGACTAGCCAAGAGACCCAGTACTTC
NA	TRBV5-1	once	TRBJ1-4	CASSLGAGRHEKLFF	TGCGCCAGCAGCTTGGGGGCTGGGAGACATGAAAAACTGTTTTTT
TRBD1	TRBV2	few	TRBJ2-1	CASRYRGHEQFF	TGTGCCAGCAGATACAGGGGCCATGAGCAGTTCTTC
NA	TRBV29-1	NA	TRBJ2-2	CSGTNTGELFF	TGCAGCGGAACGAACACCGGGGAGCTGTTTTTT
TRBD2	TRBV7-2	few	TRBJ2-5	CASSLAPSGETQYF	TGTGCCAGCAGCTTAGCGCCTAGCGGAGAGACCCAGTACTTC
NA	TRBV4-2	NA	TRBJ1-6	CASSPVRGRASESPLHF	TGTGCCAGCAGCCCCGTTAGGGGACGGGCTTCTGAGTCACCCCTCCACTTT
NA	TRBV25-1	NA	TRBJ2-7	CASSGGPYEQYF	TGTGCCAGCAGTGGGGGACCTTACGAGCAGTACTTC
TRBD2	TRBV7-2	NA	TRBJ2-1	CASSFISASGGNEQFF	TGTGCCAGCAGCTTTATCTCGGCTAGCGGGGGCAATGAGCAGTTCTTC
TRBD1	TRBV5-6	NA	TRBJ2-7	CASSLVRLGGVDEQYF	TGTGCCAGCAGCTTGGTTCGTTTAGGGGGCGTCGACGAGCAGTACTTC
TRBD1	TRBV7-2	few	TRBJ2-6	CASSPQGAGANVLTF	TGTGCCAGCAGCCCACAGGGGGCTGGGGCCAACGTCCTGACTTTC
NA	TRBV2	many	TRBJ2-2	CASSSTGSGELFF	TGTGCCAGCAGTTCTACAGGGTCCGGGGAGCTGTTTTTT
NA	TRBV27	NA	TRBJ1-2	CASSLFRGIYGYTF	TGTGCCAGCAGTTTGTTCAGGGGCATCTATGGCTACACCTTC
NA	TRBV6-1	NA	TRBJ2-3	CAINRGEPQDTQYF	TGTGCCATCAATAGGGGGGAGCCACAAGATACGCAGTATTTT
NA	TRBV18	NA	TRBJ2-2	CASSPFREEAGELFF	TGTGCCAGCTCACCTTTCAGGGAGGAGGCCGGGGAGCTGTTTTTT
TRBD1	TRBV5-4	NA	TRBJ2-5	CASSGTGAGETQYF	TGTGCCAGCAGCGGAACAGGGGCAGGAGAGACCCAGTACTTC
NA	TRBV25-1	once	TRBJ2-5	CASIGGETQYF	TGTGCCAGCATAGGTGGGGAGACCCAGTACTTC
NA	TRBV14	NA	TRBJ2-3	CASSQVSDTQYF	TGTGCCAGCAGCCAAGTGTCGGATACGCAGTATTTT
NA	TRBV29-1	NA	TRBJ1-1	CSVAGRQNTEAFF	TGCAGCGTCGCGGGACGGCAAAACACTGAAGCTTTCTTT
NA	TRBV4-3	NA	TRBJ2-5	CASSQEQGRGETQYF	TGCGCCAGCAGCCAAGAACAGGGTCGGGGGGAGACCCAGTACTTC
TRBD1	TRBV2	NA	TRBJ2-5	CASRGRQGGPETQYF	TGTGCCAGCAGGGGAAGACAGGGGGGACCGGAGACCCAGTACTTC
NA	TRBV7-8	few	TRBJ2-7	CASSLEGVGEQYF	TGTGCCAGCAGCTTAGAGGGTGTGGGCGAGCAGTACTTC
NA	TRBV5-1	NA	TRBJ1-2	CASSLTGKNGYTF	TGCGCCAGCAGCTTGACAGGCAAGAATGGCTACACCTTC
NA	TRBV9	NA	TRBJ2-7	CASSVAPTGNYEQYF	TGTGCCAGCAGCGTAGCTCCGACAGGCAACTACGAGCAGTACTTC
NA	TRBV7-8	NA	TRBJ2-1	CASSSSGGTGGLRPGGYNEQFF	TGTGCCAGCAGCTCATCAGGGGGCACAGGGGGCCTTCGTCCGGGAGGGTACAATGAGCAGTTCTTC
NA	TRBV7-2	NA	TRBJ1-6	CASSPQPNSPLHF	TGTGCCAGCAGCCCTCAACCTAATTCACCCCTCCACTTT
TRBD1	TRBV20-1	NA	TRBJ2-1	CSARDLSGGFF	TGCAGTGCTAGAGATCTATCAGGGGGGTTCTTC
NA	TRBV7-8	NA	TRBJ1-5	CASSSAIGQNQPQHF	TGTGCCAGCAGCTCCGCGATCGGACAGAATCAGCCCCAGCATTTT
TRBD1	TRBV4-1	NA	TRBJ1-2	CASSQLDREAGGYTF	TGCGCCAGCAGCCAACTAGACAGGGAGGCGGGAGGCTACACCTTC
TRBD2	TRBV2	NA	TRBJ2-1	CASSEWGGRMNNEQFF	TGTGCCAGCAGTGAATGGGGCGGGAGGATGAACAATGAGCAGTTCTTC
NA	TRBV29-1	few	TRBJ2-5	CSGRLHTFKETQYF	TGCAGCGGCCGCCTCCACACTTTTAAAGAGACCCAGTACTTC
NA	TRBV9	NA	TRBJ1-5	CASSVESAGQPQHF	TGTGCCAGCAGCGTAGAGAGTGCCGGTCAGCCCCAGCATTTT
TRBD2	TRBV9	NA	TRBJ2-5	CASSVGGSGQETQYF	TGTGCCAGCAGCGTGGGGGGGAGCGGCCAAGAGACCCAGTACTTC
NA	TRBV29-1	once	TRBJ1-1	CSVSSPDGGRWGEAFF	TGCAGCGTTTCCTCGCCTGATGGGGGACGGTGGGGGGAAGCTTTCTTT
NA	TRBV14	NA	TRBJ2-5	CASSQDRLQETQYF	TGTGCCAGCAGCCAAGACCGGCTACAAGAGACCCAGTACTTC
NA	TRBV7-6	NA	TRBJ2-3	CASSLNAPDTQYF	TGTGCCAGCAGCTTAAACGCCCCAGATACGCAGTATTTT
NA	TRBV11-2	once	TRBJ2-3	CASSQTGGVPDTQYF	TGTGCCAGCAGCCAGACAGGAGGTGTCCCAGATACGCAGTATTTT
TRBD1	TRBV25-1	NA	TRBJ2-1	CASSGRDRGRNEQFF	TGTGCCAGCAGTGGGCGGGACAGGGGGCGAAATGAGCAGTTCTTC